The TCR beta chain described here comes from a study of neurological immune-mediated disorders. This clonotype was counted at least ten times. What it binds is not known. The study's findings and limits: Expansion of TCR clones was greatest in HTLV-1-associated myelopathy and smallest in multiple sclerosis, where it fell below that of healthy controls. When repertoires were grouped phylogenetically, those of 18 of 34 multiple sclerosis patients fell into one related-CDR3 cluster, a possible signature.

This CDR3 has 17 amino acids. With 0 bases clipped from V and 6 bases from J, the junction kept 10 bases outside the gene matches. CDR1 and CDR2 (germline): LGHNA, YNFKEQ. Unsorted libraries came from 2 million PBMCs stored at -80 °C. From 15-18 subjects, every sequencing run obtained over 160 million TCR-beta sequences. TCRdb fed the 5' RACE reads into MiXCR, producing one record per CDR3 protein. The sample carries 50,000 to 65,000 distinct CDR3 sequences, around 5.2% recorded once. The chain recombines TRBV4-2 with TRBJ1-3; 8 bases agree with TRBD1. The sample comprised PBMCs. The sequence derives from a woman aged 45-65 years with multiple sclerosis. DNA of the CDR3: TGTGCCAGCAGCCAAGATTTTAGGACAGGGAATTCAAACACCATATATTTT. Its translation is CASSQDFRTGNSNTIYF.